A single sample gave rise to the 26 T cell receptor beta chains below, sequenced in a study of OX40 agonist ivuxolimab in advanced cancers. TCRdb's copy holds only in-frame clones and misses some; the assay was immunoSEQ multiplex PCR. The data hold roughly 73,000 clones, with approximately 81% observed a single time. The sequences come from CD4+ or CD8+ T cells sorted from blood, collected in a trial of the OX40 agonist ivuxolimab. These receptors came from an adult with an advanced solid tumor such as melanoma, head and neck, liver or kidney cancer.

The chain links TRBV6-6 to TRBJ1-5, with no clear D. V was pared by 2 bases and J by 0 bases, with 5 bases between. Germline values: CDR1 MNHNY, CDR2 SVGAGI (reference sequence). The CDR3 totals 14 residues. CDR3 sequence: CASSYGDSNQPQHF. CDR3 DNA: TGTGCCAGCAGTTACGGGGATAGCAATCAGCCCCAGCATTTT.

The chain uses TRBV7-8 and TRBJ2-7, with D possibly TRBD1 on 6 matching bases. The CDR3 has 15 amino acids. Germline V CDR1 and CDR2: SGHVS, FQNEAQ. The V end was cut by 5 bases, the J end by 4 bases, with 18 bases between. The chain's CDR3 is CASSELPGTFYEQYF. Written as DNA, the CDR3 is TGTGCCAGCAGCGAATTACCCGGGACATTTTACGAGCAGTACTTC.

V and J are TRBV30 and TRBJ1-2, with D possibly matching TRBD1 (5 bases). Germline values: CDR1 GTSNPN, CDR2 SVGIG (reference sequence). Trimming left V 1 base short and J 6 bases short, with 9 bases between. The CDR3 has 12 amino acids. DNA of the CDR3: TGTGCCTGGAGTGGGGGACCACATGGCTACACCTTC. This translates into CAWSGGPHGYTF.

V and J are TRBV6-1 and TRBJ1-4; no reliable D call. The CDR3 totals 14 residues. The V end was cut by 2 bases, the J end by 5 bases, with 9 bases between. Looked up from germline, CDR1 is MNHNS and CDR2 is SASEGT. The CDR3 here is CASSERILNEKLFF. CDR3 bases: TGTGCCAGCAGTGAAAGAATCTTAAATGAAAAACTGTTTTTT.

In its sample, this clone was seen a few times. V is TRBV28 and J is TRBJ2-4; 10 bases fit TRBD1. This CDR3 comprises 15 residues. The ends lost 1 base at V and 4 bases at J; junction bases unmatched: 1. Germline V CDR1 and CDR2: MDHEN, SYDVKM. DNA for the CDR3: TGTGCCAGCAGTTTATCGGGACAGGGGAAAAACATTCAGTACTTC. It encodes CASSLSGQGKNIQYF.

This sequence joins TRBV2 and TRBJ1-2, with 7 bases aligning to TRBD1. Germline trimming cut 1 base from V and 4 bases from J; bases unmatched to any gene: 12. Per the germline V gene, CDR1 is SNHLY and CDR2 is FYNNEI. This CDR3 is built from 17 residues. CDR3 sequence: CASSEGVFGQGGYGYTF. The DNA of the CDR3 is TGTGCCAGCAGTGAAGGCGTGTTTGGGCAGGGGGGCTATGGCTACACCTTC.

The CDR3 region is CAWSVSSGRNSYNEQFF. The CDR3 DNA reads as TGTGCCTGGAGTGTATCTTCGGGCAGGAACTCCTACAATGAGCAGTTCTTC. The rearrangement joins TRBV30 to TRBJ2-1; the D is unclear. CDR1 GTSNPN and CDR2 SVGIG come from the germline V gene (reference sequence). There are 17 residues in the CDR3. Deletions cut 0 bases from V and 0 bases from J, with 15 bases between.

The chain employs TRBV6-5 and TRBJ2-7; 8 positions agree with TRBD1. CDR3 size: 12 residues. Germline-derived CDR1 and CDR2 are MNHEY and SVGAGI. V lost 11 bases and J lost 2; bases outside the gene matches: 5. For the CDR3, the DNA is TGTGCCGCAGGGACAGGTACCTACGAGCAGTACTTC. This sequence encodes CAAGTGTYEQYF.

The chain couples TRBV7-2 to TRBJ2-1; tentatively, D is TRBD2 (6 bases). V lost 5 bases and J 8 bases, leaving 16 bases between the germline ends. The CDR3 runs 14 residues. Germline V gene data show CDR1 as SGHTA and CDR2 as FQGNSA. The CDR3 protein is CASSPSAGSDEQFF. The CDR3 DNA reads TGTGCCAGCAGCCCATCCGCGGGGAGCGATGAGCAGTTCTTC.

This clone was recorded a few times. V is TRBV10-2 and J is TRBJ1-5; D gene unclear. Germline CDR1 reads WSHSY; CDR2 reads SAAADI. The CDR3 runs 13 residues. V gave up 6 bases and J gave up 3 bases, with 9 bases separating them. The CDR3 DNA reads TGCGCCAGCAGAGAGGCGGTCAATCAGCCCCAGCATTTT. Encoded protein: CASREAVNQPQHF.

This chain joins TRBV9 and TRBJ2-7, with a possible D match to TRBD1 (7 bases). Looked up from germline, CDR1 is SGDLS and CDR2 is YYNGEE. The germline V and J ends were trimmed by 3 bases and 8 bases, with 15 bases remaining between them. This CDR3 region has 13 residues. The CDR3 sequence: CASSALTGRKQYF. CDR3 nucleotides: TGTGCCAGCAGCGCCTTGACAGGGAGGAAGCAGTACTTC.

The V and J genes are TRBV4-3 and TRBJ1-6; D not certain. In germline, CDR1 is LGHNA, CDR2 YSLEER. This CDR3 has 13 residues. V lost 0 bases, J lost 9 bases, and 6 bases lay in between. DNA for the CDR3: TGCGCCAGCAGCCAAGATGACCGTTCACCCCTCCACTTT. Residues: CASSQDDRSPLHF.

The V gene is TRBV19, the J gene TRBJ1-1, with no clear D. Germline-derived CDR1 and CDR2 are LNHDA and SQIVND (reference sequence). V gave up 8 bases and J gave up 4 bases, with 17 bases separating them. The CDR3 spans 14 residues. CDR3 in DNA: TGTGCCAGTCGGACCCTCGACGGTGGCACTGAAGCTTTCTTT. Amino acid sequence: CASRTLDGGTEAFF.

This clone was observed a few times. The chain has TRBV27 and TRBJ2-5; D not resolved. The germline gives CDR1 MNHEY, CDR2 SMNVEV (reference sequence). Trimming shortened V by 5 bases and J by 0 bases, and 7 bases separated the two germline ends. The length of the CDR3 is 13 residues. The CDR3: CASSLLYQETQYF. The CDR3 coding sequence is TGTGCCAGCAGTCTCCTGTACCAAGAGACCCAGTACTTC.

CDR3 region: CASSLSGNSFWAGELFF. Here the CDR3 DNA reads TGTGCCAGCAGCTTATCTGGCAACTCCTTTTGGGCCGGGGAGCTGTTTTTT. This chain joins TRBV7-2 and TRBJ2-2; D gene uncertain. Germline loops: CDR1 SGHTA, CDR2 FQGNSA. The CDR3 is made up of 17 amino acids. The V end was cut by 2 bases, the J end by 6 bases, with 19 bases between. The whole variable domain, remainder taken from reference TRBV7-2 and TRBJ2-2, is GAGVSQSPSNKVTEKGKDVELRCDPISGHTALYWYRQSLGQGLEFLIYFQGNSAPDKSGLPSDRFSAERTGGSVSTLTIQRTQQEDSAVYLCASSLSGNSFWAGELFFGEGSRLTVL.

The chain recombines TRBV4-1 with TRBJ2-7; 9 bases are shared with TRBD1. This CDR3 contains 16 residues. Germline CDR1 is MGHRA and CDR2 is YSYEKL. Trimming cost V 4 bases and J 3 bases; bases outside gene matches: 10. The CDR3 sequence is CASSPQDRTGDYEQYF. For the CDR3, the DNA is TGCGCCAGCAGCCCTCAGGACAGGACAGGGGACTACGAGCAGTACTTC.

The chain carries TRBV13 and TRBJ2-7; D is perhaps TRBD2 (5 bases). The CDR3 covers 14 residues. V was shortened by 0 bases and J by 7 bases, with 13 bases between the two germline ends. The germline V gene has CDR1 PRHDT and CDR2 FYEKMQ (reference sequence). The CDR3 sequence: CASSLGLDSGEQYF. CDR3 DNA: TGTGCCAGCAGCTTAGGACTAGACTCTGGGGAGCAGTACTTC.

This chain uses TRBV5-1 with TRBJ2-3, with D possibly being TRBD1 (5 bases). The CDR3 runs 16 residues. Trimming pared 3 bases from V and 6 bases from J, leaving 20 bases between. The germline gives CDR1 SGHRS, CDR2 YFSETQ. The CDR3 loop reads CASSYIGAPIRDTQYF. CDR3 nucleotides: TGCGCCAGCAGCTACATAGGGGCCCCTATCCGGGATACGCAGTATTTT.

The CDR3 protein is CASSLVGADNYGYTF. Here the CDR3 DNA reads TGTGCCAGCAGCTTAGTAGGGGCAGATAACTATGGCTACACCTTC. The chain uses TRBV7-9 and TRBJ1-2, with D possibly matching TRBD1 (5 bases). Germline V gives CDR1 SEHNR, CDR2 FQNEAQ (reference sequence). The CDR3 covers 15 residues. V was trimmed by 1 base and J by 1 base, leaving 10 bases between them.

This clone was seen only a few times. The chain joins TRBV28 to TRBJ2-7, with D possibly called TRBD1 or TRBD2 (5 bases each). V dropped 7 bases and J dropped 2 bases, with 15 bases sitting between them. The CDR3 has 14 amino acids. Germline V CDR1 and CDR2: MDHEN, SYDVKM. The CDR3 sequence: CASNPPQGAYEQYF. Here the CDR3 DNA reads TGTGCCAGCAACCCCCCGCAGGGAGCCTACGAGCAGTACTTC.

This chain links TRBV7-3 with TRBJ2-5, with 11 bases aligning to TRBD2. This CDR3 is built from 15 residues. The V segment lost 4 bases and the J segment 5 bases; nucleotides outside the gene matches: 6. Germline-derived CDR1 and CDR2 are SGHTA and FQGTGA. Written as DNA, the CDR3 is TGTGCCAGCAGCTCCCTAGCGGGAGGATCGGAGACCCAGTACTTC. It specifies CASSSLAGGSETQYF.

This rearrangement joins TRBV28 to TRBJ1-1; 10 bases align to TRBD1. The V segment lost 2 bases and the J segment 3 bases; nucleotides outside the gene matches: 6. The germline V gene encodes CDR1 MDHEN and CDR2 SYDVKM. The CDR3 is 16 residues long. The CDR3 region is CASSLNLGQGYTEAFF. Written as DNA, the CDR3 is TGTGCCAGCAGTTTAAATCTGGGACAGGGGTACACTGAAGCTTTCTTT.

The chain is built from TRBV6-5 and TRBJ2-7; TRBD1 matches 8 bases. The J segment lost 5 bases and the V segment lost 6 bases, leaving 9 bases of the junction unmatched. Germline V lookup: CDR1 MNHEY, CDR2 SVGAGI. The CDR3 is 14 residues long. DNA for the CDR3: TGTGCCAGCAGCCGGACAGGGAAAACCCACGAGCAGTACTTC. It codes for CASSRTGKTHEQYF.

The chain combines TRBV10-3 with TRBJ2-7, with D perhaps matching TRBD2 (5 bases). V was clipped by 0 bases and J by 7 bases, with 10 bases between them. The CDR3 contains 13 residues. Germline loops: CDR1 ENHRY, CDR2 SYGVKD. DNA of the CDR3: TGTGCCATCAGTGAGTCTGGCGCGGGTGAGCAGTACTTC. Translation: CAISESGAGEQYF.

The CDR3 spells CASSRGQVSNQPQHF. The CDR3 nucleotides read TGTGCCAGTAGTCGGGGACAGGTTAGCAATCAGCCCCAGCATTTT. This sequence joins TRBV19 and TRBJ1-5; TRBD1 matches at 8 bases. The CDR3 contains 15 residues. With 5 bases clipped from V and 0 bases from J, the junction kept 3 bases outside the gene matches. The germline gives CDR1 LNHDA, CDR2 SQIVND (reference sequence).

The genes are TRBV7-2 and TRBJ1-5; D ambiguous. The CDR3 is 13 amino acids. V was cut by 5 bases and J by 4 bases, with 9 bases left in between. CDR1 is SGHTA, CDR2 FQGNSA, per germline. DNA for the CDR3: TGTGCCAGCAGCCCAGAGCGGAATCAGCCCCAGCATTTT. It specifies CASSPERNQPQHF.